This TCR beta chain was recorded in a study of tumor-infiltrating lymphocytes in primary liver carcinoma. About the research overall: Read depth, roughly 3.65 to 7.13 million productive TCRbeta reads, did not differ significantly between tissues. Overall study results and limits: Compared with tumor region pairs, tumor-adjacent and tumor-blood pairs overlapped less.

From approximately 530 ng of total RNA, TCR beta-specific cDNA was reverse-transcribed using a constant-region primer. Each TCR beta library was derived from three nested multiplex PCR rounds that employed slightly modified ARM-PCR. Forward primers for TRBV1-TRBV30 and a C-beta reverse primer served the first two PCR rounds, at approximately 10 cycles each. TCRdb re-analysed the multiplex PCR reads in MiXCR, keeping a single row per CDR3 protein. Here the sample spans about 21,000 distinct CDR3 sequences, 60% to 80% being singletons. As to this clonotype: Its antigen is as yet unknown. An end of the junction does not agree with germline; a read error may underlie this.

This CDR3 is 13 amino acids long. Germline values: CDR1 SEHNR, CDR2 FQNEAQ (reference sequence). For each extraction, RNA and DNA were obtained together from 20-30 mg of unsorted bulk tissue. The patients, who had chronic HBV infection, were treatment-naive (untreated). There were over 90% viable tumor cells in every single sample of tumor. Sequencing was carried out using liver tumor tissue from sampling region 1. Subset denoted: tumor region T1, superior pole. The chain joins TRBV7-9 to TRBJ2-7, with a weak D call TRBD2 (6 bases). The TCR originated in a woman in her 30s with primary liver carcinoma and hepatitis B virus infection. CDR3 residues: CSSSRTTTYEQYF. Written as DNA, the CDR3 is TGTTCCAGCAGCCGGACTACCACCTACGAGCAATACTTC.